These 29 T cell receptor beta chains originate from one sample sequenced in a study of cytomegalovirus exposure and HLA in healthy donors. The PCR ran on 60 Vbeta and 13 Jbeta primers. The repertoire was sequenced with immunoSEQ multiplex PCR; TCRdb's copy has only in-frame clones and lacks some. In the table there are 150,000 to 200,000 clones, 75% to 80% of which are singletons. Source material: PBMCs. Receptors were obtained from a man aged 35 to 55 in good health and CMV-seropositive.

In nucleotides, the CDR3 is TGTGCCAGCAGCCGTACTAGCGGAGCTTCCTACGAGCAGTACTTC. Its translation is CASSRTSGASYEQYF. The chain couples TRBV7-8 to TRBJ2-7, with TRBD2 identical over 8 bases. V shed 5 bases and J 1 base; nucleotides not matched to a gene: 7. The CDR3 loop spans 15 amino acids. Germline CDR1 is SGHVS and CDR2 is FQNEAQ.

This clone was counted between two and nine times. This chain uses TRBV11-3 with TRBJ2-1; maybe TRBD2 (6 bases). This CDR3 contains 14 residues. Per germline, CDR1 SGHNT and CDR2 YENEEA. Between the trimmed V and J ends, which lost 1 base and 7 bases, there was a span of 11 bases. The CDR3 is CASSLGIGGNEQFF. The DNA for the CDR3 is TGTGCCAGCAGCTTAGGTATCGGGGGAAATGAGCAGTTCTTC.

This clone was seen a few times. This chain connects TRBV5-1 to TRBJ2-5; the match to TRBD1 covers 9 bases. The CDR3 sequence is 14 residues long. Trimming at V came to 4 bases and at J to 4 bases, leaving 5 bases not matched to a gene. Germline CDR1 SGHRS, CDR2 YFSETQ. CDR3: CASSAGTGRETQYF. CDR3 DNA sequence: TGCGCCAGCAGCGCCGGGACAGGGAGAGAGACCCAGTACTTC.

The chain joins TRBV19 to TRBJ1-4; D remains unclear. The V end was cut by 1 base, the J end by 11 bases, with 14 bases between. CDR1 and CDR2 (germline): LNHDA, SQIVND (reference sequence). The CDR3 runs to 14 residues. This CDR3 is CASSIGGDSTKLFF. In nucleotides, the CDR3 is TGTGCCAGTAGTATAGGGGGAGATTCGACGAAACTGTTTTTT.

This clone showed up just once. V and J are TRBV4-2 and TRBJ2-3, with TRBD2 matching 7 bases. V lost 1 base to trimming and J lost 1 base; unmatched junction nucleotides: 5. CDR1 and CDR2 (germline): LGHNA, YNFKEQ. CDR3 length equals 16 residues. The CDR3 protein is CASSQGRSGGTDTQYF. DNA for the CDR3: TGTGCCAGCAGCCAAGGGCGAAGCGGGGGCACAGATACGCAGTATTTT.

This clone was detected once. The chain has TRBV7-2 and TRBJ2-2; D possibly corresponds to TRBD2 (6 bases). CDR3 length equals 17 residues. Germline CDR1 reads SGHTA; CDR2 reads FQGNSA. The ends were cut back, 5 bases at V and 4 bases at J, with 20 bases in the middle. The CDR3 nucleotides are TGTGCCAGCAGCCCCCGACGAGGGAGGACGTCCACCGGGGAGCTGTTTTTT. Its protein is CASSPRRGRTSTGELFF.

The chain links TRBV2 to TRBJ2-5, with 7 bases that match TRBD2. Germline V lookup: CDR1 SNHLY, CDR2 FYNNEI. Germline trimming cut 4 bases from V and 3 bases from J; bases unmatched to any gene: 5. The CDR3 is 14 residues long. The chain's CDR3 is CASSVGTTEETQYF. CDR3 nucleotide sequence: TGTGCCAGCAGTGTAGGGACTACCGAAGAGACCCAGTACTTC.

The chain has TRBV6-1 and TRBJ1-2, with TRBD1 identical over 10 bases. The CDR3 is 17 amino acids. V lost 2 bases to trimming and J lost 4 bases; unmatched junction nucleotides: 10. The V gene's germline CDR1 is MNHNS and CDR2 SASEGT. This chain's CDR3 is CASSENWGTGVAYGYTF. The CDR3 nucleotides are TGTGCCAGCAGTGAAAATTGGGGGACAGGGGTCGCCTATGGCTACACCTTC.

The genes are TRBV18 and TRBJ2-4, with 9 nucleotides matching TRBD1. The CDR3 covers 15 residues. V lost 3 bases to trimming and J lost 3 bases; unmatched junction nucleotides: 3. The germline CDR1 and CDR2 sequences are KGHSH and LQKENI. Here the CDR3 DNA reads TGTGCCAGCTCACCGCCGACAGGGGGCAAAAACATTCAGTACTTC. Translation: CASSPPTGGKNIQYF.

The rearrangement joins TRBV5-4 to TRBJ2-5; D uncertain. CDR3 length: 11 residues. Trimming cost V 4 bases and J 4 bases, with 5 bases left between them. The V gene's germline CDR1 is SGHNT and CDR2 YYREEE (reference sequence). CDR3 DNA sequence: TGTGCCAGCAGCCACAGAGAGACCCAGTACTTC. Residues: CASSHRETQYF.

This chain's CDR3 is CASRGEGASGYTF. The DNA of the CDR3 is TGCGCCAGCAGAGGAGAGGGGGCAAGTGGCTACACCTTC. The chain carries TRBV5-1 and TRBJ1-2; 7 nucleotides agree with TRBD1. Germline CDR1 is SGHRS and CDR2 is YFSETQ. The CDR3 loop spans 13 amino acids. Unmatched junction bases numbered 8, after V lost 5 bases and J lost 7 bases.

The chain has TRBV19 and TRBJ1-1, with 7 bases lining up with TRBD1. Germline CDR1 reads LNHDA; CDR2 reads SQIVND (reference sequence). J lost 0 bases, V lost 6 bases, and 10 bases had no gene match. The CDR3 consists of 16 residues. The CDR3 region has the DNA TGTGCCAGTAGCCCGCGGCCAGGGGGAGTGAACACTGAAGCTTTCTTT. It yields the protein CASSPRPGGVNTEAFF.

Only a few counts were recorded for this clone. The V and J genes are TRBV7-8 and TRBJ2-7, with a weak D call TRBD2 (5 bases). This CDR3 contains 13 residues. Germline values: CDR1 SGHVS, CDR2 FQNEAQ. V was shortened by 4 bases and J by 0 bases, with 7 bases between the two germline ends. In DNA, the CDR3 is TGTGCCAGCAGCTCGGACTTCTCCTACGAGCAGTACTTC. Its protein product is CASSSDFSYEQYF.

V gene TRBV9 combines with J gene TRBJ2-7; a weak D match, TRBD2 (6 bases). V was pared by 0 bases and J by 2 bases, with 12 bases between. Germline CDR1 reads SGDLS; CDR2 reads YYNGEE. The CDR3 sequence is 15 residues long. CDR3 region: CASSVGGTLAYEQYF. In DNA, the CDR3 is TGTGCCAGCAGCGTAGGAGGGACTTTGGCCTACGAGCAGTACTTC.

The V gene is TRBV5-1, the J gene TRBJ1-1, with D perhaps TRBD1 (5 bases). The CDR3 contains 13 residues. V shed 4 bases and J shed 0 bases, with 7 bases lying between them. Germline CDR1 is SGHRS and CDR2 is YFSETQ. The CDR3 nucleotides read TGCGCCAGCAGCCAGGGCCTGAACACTGAAGCTTTCTTT. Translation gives CASSQGLNTEAFF.

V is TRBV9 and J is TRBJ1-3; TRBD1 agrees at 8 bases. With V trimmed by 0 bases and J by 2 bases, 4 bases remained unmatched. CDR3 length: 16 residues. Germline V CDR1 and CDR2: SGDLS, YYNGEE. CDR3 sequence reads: CASSVGGQDPGNTIYF. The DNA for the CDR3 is TGTGCCAGCAGCGTAGGGGGACAGGACCCTGGAAACACCATATATTTT.

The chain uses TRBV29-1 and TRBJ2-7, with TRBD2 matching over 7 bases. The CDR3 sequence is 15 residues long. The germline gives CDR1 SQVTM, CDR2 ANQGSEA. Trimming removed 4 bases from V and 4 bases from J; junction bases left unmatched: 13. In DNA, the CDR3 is TGCAGCGTTGCGCCCTCTTTAGCGGGCGTTTACGAGCAGTACTTC. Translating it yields CSVAPSLAGVYEQYF.

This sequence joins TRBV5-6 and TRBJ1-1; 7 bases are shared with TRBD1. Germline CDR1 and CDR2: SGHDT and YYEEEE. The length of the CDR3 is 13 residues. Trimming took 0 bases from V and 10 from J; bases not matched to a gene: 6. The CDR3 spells CASSLGQGRGAFF. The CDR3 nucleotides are TGTGCCAGCAGCTTGGGACAGGGTCGGGGAGCTTTCTTT. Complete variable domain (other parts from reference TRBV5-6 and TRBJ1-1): DAGVTQSPTHLIKTRGQQVTLRCSPKSGHDTVSWYQQALGQGPQFIFQYYEEEERQRGNFPDRFSGHQFPNYSSELNVNALLLGDSALYLCASSLGQGRGAFFGQGTRLTVV.

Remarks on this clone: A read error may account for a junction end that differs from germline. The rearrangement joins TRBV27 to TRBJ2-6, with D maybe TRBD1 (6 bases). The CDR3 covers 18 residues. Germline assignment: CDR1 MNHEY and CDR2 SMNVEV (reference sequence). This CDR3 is CASTVTGFLSSGANGLTF. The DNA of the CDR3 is TGTGCCAGCACCGTGACAGGATTCCTTTCCTCTGGGGCCAACGGCCTGACTTTC.

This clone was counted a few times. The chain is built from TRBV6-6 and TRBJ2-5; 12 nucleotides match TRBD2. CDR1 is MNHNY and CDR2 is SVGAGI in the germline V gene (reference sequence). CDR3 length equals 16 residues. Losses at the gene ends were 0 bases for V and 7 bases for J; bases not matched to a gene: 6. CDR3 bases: TGTGCCAGCAGTTACTCGCTAGCGGGAGGGCCGGTGACCCAGTACTTC. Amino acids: CASSYSLAGGPVTQYF.

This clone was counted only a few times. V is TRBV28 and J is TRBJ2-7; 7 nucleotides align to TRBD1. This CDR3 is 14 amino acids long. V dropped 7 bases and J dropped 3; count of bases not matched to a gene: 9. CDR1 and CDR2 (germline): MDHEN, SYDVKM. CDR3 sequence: CASNRQGVIYEQYF. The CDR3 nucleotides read TGTGCCAGCAATCGACAGGGAGTAATCTACGAGCAGTACTTC.

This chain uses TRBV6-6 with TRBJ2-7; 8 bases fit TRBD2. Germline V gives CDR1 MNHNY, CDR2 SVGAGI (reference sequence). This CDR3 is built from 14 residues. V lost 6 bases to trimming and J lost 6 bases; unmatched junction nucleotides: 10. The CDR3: CASRDGGGRVEQYF. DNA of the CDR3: TGTGCCAGCAGGGACGGGGGGGGTAGAGTCGAGCAGTACTTC.

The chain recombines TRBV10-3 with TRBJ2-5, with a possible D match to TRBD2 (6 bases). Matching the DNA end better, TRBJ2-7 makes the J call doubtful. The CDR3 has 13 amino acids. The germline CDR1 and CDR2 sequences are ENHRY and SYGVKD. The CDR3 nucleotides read TGTGCCATCGGGACTCGAAACGGCTACGAGCAGTACTTC. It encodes CAIGTRNGYEQYF.

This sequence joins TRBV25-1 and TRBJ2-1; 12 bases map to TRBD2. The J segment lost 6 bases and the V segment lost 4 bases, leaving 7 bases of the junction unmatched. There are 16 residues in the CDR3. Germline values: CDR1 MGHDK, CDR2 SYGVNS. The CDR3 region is CASSALAGGESNEQFF. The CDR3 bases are TGTGCCAGCAGTGCGCTAGCGGGAGGGGAAAGCAATGAGCAGTTCTTC.

CDR3 DNA: TGCGCCAGCAGTCCTGGGAGGGGGACTAACTATGGCTACACCTTC. It specifies CASSPGRGTNYGYTF. V usage is TRBV4-1 and J usage is TRBJ1-2; TRBD1 is a possible D gene (6 bases). V lost 6 bases and J lost 0, with 14 bases in between. CDR3 length equals 15 residues. Germline CDR1 reads MGHRA; CDR2 reads YSYEKL.

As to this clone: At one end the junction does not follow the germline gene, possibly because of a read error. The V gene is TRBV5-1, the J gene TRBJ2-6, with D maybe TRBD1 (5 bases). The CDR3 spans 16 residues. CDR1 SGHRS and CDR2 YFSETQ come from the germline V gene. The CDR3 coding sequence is TGCGCCAGCAGCTTGGGGCAGGTCTCTGGGGCCAACGGCCTGACTTTC. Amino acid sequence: CASSLGQVSGANGLTF.

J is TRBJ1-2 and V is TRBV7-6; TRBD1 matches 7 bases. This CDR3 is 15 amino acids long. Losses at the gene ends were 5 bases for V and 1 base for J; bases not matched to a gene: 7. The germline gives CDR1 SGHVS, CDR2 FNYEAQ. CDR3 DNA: TGTGCCAGCAGCGCATTACAGGGGAGTAACTATGGCTACACCTTC. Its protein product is CASSALQGSNYGYTF.

The CDR3 region is CASRQGGITEAFF. The CDR3 DNA follows: TGTGCCAGCAGACAGGGGGGAATCACTGAAGCTTTCTTT. This chain connects TRBV11-1 to TRBJ1-1; 8 bases are shared with TRBD1. J gave up 4 bases and V 6 bases, and 4 bases lay outside the gene matches. This CDR3 is 13 amino acids long. CDR1 SGHAT and CDR2 FQDESV come from the germline V gene (reference sequence).

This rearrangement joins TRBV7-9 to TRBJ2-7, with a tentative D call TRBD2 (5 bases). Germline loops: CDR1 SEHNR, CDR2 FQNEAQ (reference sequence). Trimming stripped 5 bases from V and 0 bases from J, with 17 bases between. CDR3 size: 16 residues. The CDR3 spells CASSPGLASPSYEQYF. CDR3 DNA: TGTGCCAGCAGCCCAGGCTTAGCGTCCCCCTCCTACGAGCAGTACTTC.